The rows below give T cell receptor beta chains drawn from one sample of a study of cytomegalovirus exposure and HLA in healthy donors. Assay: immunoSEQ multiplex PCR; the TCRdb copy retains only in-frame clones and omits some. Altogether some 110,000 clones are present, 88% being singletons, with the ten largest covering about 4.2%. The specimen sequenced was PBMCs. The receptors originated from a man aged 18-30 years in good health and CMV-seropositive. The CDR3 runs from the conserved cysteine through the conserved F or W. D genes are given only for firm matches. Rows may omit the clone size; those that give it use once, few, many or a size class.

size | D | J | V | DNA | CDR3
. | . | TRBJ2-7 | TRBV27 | TGTGCCACCAAATACCTCGGCAGCGGAACCTACGAGCAGTACTTC | CATKYLGSGTYEQYF
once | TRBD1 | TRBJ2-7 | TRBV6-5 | TGTGCCAGCAGTCCGACAGGGGAGACCTACGAGCAGTACTTC | CASSPTGETYEQYF
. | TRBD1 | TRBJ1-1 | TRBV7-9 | TGCGCCAGCAGTTTCGGACAGGATGAAGCTTTCTTT | CASSFGQDEAFF
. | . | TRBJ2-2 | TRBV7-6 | TGTGCCAGCAGCTTATCGGACAGCCTACCCGGGGAGCTGTTTTTT | CASSLSDSLPGELFF
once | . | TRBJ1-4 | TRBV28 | TGTGCCAGCAGTCTCCAGGGGACAACTAATGAAAAACTGTTTTTT | CASSLQGTTNEKLFF
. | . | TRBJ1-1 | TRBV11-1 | TGTGCCAGCAGCTTGTGGGATCAGGGGAACACTGAAGCTTTCTTT | CASSLWDQGNTEAFF
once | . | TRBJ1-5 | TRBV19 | TGTGCCAGTAGTATTCCCGGGGGGCAAGGGTATAGCAATCAGCCCCAGCATTTT | CASSIPGGQGYSNQPQHF
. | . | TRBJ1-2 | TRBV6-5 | TGTGCCAGCAGTTCTCGGTTGGGGGGGAGGGACTATGGCTACACCTTC | CASSSRLGGRDYGYTF
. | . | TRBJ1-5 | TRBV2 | TGTGCCAGCGGGAGAGGACGGACGCTGGAGCGAAATCAGCCCCAGCATTTT | CASGRGRTLERNQPQHF
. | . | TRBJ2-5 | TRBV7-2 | TGTGCCAGCAGCAGCCGGGACAATTTACAAGAGACCCAGTACTTC | CASSSRDNLQETQYF
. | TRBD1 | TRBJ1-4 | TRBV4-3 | TGCGCCAGCAGCCAAGATCCGGGGACAGATGCAACTAATGAAAAACTGTTTTTT | CASSQDPGTDATNEKLFF
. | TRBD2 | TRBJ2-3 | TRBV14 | TGTGCCAGCAGCCAAGGATGGGGGGGTGGCACAGATACGCAGTATTTT | CASSQGWGGGTDTQYF
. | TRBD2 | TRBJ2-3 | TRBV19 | TGTGCCAGTAGTTCACCTAGCGGGGGGGCTAGAGATACGCAGTATTTT | CASSSPSGGARDTQYF
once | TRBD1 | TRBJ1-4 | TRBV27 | TGTGCCAGCCGCCGACAGGGGGAAGAAAAACTGTTTTTT | CASRRQGEEKLFF
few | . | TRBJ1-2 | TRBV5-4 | TGTGCCAGCAGCGGACCACAGGATAACTATGGCTACACCTTC | CASSGPQDNYGYTF
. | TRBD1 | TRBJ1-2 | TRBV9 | TGTGCCAGCAGCGTAGCATCACAGGGGTACTATGGCTACACCTTC | CASSVASQGYYGYTF
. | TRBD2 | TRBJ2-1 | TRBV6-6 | TGTGCCAGCAGACCACTAGCGGGGGGGTACAATGAGCAGTTCTTC | CASRPLAGGYNEQFF
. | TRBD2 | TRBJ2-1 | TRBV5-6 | TGTGCCAGCCATAGTCTCATTCCGGGACTAGGCTCCTACAATGAGCAGTTCTTC | CASHSLIPGLGSYNEQFF
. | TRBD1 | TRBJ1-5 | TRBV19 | TGTGCCAGTAGTGCCTGGGACAGAAATCAGCCCCAGCATTTT | CASSAWDRNQPQHF
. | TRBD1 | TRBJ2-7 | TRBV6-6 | TGTGCCAGCAGTCCTCAAGGACAGGGCTACGAGCAGTACTTC | CASSPQGQGYEQYF
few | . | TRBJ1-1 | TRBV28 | TGTGCCAGCAGCTTGAGAGGACTAGAAGCTTTCTTT | CASSLRGLEAFF
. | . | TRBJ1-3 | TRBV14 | TGTGCCAGCAGCCACGAAGGAGACTCTGGAAACACCATATATTTT | CASSHEGDSGNTIYF